There are many counts of the clone carrying this TCR beta chain. Its antigen is currently unknown. These data originate in a study of T-cell memory formation after mild COVID-19. TCRdb re-derived calls from the 5' RACE reads in MiXCR, one entry per CDR3 protein. The data show around 35,000 distinct CDR3 sequences, with roughly 7.5% seen just once and around 30% held by the top ten. The CDR3 spans 13 residues. The V gene lost 5 bases and the J gene lost 6 bases, with 13 bases spanning the gap. Per the germline V gene, CDR1 is LNHDA and CDR2 is SQIVND (reference sequence). Notes on the study in general: Unconfirmed was the SARS-CoV-2 specificity of second-wave clones that peaked on day 37.

This sequence was found in a man aged 18-30 years who had mild COVID-19 (a few samples of this study predate the infection). Cell type and time point are not known. Sequenced: PBMCs or a T cell subset sorted from them (not recorded which). V is TRBV19 and J is TRBJ1-2; D is uncertain. The CDR3 DNA follows: TGTGCCAGTAGTGATCGGAAGCGGGATGGCTACACCTTC. It specifies CASSDRKRDGYTF.